This T cell receptor (beta chain) was observed in a study of blood T cell repertoires in COVID-19. Study at large: In each case, the material was cDNA or gDNA derived from T cells, B-cell-depleted T cells, or PBMCs.

In the authors' workflow: The assay estimated nucleated cells by amplifying reference gene primers. Profiled with immunoSEQ multiplex PCR; TCRdb holds only in-frame clones, not every one. That table gives V, J and clone size, and the DNA gave D and trimming. The data contain around 180,000 clones, 70% to 85% of them singletons. The CDR3 has 14 residues. V was clipped by 6 bases and J by 4 bases, with 13 bases between them. In germline, CDR1 is MNHEY, CDR2 SVGAGI. The chain couples TRBV6-5 to TRBJ1-5; D perhaps matches TRBD1 (6 bases). The source of this sequence is a woman under 40 with acute or convalescent COVID-19. Sequences were obtained from peripheral blood. CDR3: CASRRGQTNQPQHF. For the CDR3, the DNA is TGTGCCAGCAGGCGAGGACAGACAAATCAGCCCCAGCATTTT.